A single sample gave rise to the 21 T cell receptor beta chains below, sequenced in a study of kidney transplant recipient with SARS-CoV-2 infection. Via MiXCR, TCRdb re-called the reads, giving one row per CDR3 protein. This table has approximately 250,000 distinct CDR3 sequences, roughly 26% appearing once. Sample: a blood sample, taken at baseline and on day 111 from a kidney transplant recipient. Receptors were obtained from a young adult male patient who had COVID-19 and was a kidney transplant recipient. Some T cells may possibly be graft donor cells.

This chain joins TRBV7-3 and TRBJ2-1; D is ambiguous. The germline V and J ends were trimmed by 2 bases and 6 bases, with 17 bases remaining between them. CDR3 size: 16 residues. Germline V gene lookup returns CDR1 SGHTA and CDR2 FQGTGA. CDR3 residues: CASSLLLTGLGNEQFF. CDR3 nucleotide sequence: TGTGCCAGCAGCTTACTTTTAACGGGCCTGGGCAATGAGCAGTTCTTC.

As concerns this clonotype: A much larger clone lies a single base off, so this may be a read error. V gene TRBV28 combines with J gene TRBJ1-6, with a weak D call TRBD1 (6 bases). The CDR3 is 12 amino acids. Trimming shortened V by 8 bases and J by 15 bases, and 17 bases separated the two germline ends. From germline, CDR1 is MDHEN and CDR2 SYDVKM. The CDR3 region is CASRRDMVHLHF. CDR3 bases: TGTGCCAGCCGGCGGGACATGGTGCACCTCCACTTT.

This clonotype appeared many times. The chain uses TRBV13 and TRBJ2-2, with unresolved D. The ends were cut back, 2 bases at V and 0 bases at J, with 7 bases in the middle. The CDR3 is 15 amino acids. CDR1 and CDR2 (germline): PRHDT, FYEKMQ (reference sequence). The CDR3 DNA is TGTGCCAGCAGCTTAAGGCCCACGAACACCGGGGAGCTGTTTTTT. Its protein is CASSLRPTNTGELFF.

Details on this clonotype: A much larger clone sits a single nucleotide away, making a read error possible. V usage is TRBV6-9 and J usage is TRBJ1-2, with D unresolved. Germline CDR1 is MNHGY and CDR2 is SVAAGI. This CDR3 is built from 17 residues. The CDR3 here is CAGSRWRPYGKTYGYTF. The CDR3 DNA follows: TGTGCCGGCAGTAGGTGGCGGCCTTACGGAAAGACCTATGGCTACACCTTC.

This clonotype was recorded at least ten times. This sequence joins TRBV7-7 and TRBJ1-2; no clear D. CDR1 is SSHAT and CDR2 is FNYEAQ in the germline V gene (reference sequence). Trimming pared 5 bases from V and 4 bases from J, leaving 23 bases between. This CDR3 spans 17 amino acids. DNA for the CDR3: TGTGCCAGCAGCAGGGCCGTTAAGTGCCGAAAGACCTATGGCTACACCTTC. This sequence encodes CASSRAVKCRKTYGYTF. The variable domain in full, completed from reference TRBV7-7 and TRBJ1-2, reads GAGVSQSPRYKVTKRGQDVTLRCDPISSHATLYWYQQALGQGPEFLTYFNYEAQPDKSGLPSDRFSAERPEGSISTLTIQRTEQRDSAMYRCASSRAVKCRKTYGYTFGSGTRLTVV.

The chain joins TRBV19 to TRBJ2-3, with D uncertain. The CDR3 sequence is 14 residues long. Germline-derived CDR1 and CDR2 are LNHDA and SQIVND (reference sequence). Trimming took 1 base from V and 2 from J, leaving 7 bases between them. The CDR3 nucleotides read TGTGCCAGTAGTATAGGCCTCCTCACAGATACGCAGTATTTT. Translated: CASSIGLLTDTQYF.

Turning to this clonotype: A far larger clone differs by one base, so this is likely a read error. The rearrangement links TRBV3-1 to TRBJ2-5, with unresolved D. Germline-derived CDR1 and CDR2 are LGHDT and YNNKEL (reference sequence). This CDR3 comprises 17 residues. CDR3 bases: TGTGCCGGCAGCGATTCCTTTCCCATTTCTTTCTCTGAGACCCAGTACTTC. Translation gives CAGSDSFPISFSETQYF.

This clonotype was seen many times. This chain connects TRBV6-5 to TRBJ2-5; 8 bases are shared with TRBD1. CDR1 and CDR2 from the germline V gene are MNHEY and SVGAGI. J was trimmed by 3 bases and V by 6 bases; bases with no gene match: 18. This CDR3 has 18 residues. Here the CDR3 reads CASSLTETGVSSEETQYF. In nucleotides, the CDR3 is TGTGCCAGCAGCCTAACCGAGACAGGGGTTTCATCAGAAGAGACCCAGTACTTC.

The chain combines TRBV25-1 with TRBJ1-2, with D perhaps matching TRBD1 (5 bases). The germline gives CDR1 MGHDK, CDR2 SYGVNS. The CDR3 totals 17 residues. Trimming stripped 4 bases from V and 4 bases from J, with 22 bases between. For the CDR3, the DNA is TGTGCCAGCAGTGGGGGGATAGAACTGGGAAAGACCTATGGCTACACCTTC. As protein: CASSGGIELGKTYGYTF.

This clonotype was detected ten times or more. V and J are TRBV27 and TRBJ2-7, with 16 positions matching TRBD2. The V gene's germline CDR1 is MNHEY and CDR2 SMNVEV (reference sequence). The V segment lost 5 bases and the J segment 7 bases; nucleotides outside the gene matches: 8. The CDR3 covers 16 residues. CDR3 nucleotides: TGTGCCAGCAGTGGGACTAGCGGGAGGGCCCTGGGGGAGCAGTACTTC. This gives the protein CASSGTSGRALGEQYF.

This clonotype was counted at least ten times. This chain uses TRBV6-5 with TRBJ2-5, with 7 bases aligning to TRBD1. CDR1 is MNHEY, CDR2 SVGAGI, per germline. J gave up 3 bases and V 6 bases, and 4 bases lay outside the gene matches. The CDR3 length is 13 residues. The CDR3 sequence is CASSHRGEETQYF. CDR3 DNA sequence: TGTGCCAGCAGCCACAGGGGCGAAGAGACCCAGTACTTC.

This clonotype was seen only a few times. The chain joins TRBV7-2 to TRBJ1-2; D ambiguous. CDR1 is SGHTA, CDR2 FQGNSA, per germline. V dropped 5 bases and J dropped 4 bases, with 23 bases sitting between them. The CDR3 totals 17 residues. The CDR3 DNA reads TGTGCCAGCAGCGCGAAAGCCAGAGACGGAAAGACCTATGGCTACACCTTC. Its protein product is CASSAKARDGKTYGYTF.

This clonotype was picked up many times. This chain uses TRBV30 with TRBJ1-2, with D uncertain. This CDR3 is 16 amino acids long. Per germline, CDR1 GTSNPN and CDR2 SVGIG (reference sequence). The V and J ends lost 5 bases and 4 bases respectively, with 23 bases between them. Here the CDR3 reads CAWQDMRYRKTYGYTF. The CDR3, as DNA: TGTGCCTGGCAAGACATGCGTTATAGAAAGACCTATGGCTACACCTTC.

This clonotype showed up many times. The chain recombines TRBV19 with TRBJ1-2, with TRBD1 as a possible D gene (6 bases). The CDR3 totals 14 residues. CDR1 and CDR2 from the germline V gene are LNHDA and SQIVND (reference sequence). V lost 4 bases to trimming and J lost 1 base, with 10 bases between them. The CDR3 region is CASSTSGVNYGYTF. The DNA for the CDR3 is TGTGCCAGTAGTACCTCAGGGGTTAACTATGGCTACACCTTC.

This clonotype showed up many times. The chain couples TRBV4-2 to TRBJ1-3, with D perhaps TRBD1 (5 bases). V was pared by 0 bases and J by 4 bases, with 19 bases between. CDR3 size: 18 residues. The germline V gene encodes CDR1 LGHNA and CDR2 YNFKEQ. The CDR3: CASSQDLARAEGGNTIYF. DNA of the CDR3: TGTGCCAGCAGCCAAGATTTGGCCCGGGCGGAGGGGGGAAACACCATATATTTT.

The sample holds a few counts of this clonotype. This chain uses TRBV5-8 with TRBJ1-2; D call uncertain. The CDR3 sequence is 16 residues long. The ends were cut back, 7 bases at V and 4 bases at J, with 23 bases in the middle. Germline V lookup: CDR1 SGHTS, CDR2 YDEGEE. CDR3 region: CASDECHPRKTYGYTF. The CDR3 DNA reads TGTGCCAGCGATGAATGTCATCCACGAAAGACCTATGGCTACACCTTC.

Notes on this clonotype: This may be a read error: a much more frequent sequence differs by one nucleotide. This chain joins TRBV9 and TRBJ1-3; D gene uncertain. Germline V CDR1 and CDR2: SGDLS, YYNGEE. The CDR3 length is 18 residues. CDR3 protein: CASSVGLSQSGSGSTIYF. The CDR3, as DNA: TGTGCCAGCAGCGTAGGGCTTTCGCAGTCGGGAAGTGGAAGCACCATATATTTT.

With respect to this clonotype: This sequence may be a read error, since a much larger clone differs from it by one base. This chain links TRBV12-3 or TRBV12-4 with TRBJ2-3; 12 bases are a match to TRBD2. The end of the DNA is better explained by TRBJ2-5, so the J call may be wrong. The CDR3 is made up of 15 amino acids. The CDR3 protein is CASRGLAGIIEIQYF. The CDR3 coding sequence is TGTGCCAGCAGAGGACTAGCGGGAATAATAGAGATCCAGTACTTC.

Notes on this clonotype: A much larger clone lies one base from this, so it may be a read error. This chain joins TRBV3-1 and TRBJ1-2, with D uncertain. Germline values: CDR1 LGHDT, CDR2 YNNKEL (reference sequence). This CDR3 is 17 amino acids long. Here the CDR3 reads CAGSSVFTLRKTYGYTF. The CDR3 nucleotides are TGTGCCGGCAGCAGTGTGTTCACCCTTCGAAAGACCTATGGCTACACCTTC.

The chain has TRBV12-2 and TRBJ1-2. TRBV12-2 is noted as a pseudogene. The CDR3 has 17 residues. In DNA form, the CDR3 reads TGTGCAAGTCGCTGGCGGATGACTCCACGAAAGACCTATGGCTACACCTTC. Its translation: CASRWRMTPRKTYGYTF.

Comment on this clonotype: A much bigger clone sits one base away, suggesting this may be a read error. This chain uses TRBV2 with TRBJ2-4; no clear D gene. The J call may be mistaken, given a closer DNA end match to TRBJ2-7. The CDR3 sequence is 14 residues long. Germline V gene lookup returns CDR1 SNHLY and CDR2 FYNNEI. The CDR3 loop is CASSGPAITYEQYF. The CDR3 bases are TGTGCCAGCAGTGGACCAGCGATCACTTACGAGCAGTACTTC.